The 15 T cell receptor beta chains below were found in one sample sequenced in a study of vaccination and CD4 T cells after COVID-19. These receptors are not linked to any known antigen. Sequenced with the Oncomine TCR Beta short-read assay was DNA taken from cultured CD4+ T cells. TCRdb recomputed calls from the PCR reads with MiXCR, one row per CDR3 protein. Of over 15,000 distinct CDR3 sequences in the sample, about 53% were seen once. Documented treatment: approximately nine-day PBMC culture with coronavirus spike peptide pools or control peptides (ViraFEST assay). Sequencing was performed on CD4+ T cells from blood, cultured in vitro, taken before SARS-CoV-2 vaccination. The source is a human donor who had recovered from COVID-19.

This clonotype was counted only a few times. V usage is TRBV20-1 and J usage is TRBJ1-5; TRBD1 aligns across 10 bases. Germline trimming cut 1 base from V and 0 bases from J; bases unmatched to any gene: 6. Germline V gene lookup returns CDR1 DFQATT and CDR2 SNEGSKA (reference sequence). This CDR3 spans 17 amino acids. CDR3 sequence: CSARVGTGVGSNQPQHF. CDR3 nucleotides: TGCAGTGCTAGAGTGGGGACAGGGGTCGGTAGCAATCAGCCCCAGCATTTT.

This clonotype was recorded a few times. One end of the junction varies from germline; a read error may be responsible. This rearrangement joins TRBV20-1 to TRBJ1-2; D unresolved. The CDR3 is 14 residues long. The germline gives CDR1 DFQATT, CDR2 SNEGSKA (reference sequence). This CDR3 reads CSARDLRRVGGYTF. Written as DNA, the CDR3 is TGTAGTGCTAGAGATCTCCGGCGGGTTGGAGGCTACACCTTC.

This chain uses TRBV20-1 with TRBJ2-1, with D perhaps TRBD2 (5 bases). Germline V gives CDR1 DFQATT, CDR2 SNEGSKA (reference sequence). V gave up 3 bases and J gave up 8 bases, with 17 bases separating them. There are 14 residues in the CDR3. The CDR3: CSARRLKPGDEQFF. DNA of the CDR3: TGCAGTGCTAGGCGGCTTAAGCCCGGGGATGAGCAGTTCTTC.

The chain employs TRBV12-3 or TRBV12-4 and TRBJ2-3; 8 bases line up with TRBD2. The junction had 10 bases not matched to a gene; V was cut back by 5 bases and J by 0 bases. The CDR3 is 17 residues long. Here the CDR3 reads CASSPSGGISSTDTQYF. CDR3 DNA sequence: TGTGCCAGCAGTCCATCGGGAGGGATCTCTAGCACAGATACGCAGTATTTT.

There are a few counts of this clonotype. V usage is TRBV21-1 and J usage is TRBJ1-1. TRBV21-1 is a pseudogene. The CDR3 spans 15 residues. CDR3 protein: CASSTTDGNPHSAFF. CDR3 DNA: TGTGCCAGCAGCACTACAGATGGAAATCCTCACTCCGCTTTCTTT.

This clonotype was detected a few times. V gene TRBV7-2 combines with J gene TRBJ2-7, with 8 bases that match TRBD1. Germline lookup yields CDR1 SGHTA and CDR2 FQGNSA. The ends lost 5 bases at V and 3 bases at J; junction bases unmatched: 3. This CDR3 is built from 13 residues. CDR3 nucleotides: TGTGCCAGCAGCGTGGACAGGGACTACGAGCAGTACTTC. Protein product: CASSVDRDYEQYF. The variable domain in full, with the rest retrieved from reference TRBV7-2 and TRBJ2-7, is GAGVSQSPSNKVTEKGKDVELRCDPISGHTALYWYRQSLGQGLEFLIYFQGNSAPDKSGLPSDRFSAERTGGSVSTLTIQRTQQEDSAVYLCASSVDRDYEQYFGPGTRLTVT.

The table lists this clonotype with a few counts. DNA of the CDR3: TGTGCCAGCAGCAGCGGACAGGCCCTTGAAGCTTTCTTT. Residues: CASSSGQALEAFF. The chain is built from TRBV11-3 and TRBJ1-1; 7 bases fit TRBD1. This CDR3 is 13 amino acids long. CDR1 is SGHNT and CDR2 is YENEEA in the germline V gene. V shed 5 bases and J 7 bases; nucleotides not matched to a gene: 7.

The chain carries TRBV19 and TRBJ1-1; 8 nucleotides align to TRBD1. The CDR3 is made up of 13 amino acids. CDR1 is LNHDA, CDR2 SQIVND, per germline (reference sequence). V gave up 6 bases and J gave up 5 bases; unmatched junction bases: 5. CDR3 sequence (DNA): TGTGCCAGTAGCAAGGACAGGGAGACTGAAGCTTTCTTT. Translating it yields CASSKDRETEAFF. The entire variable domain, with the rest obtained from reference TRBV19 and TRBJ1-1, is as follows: DGGITQSPKYLFRKEGQNVTLSCEQNLNHDAMYWYRQDPGQGLRLIYYSQIVNDFQKGDIAEGYSVSREKKESFPLTVTSAQKNPTAFYLCASSKDRETEAFFGQGTRLTVV.

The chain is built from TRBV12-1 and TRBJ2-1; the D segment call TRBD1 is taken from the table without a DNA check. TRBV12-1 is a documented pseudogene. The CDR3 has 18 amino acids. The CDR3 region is CASSFAQHLGQGNNEQFF. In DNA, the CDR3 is TGTGCCAGCAGCTTTGCCCAGCACTTGGGACAGGGTAACAATGAGCAGTTCTTC.

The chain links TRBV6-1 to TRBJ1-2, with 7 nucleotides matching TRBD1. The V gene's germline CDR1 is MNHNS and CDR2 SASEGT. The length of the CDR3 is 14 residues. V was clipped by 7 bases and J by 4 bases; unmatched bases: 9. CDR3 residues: CASTTGRGSYGYTF. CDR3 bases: TGTGCCAGCACCACGGGCAGGGGGTCCTATGGCTACACCTTC.

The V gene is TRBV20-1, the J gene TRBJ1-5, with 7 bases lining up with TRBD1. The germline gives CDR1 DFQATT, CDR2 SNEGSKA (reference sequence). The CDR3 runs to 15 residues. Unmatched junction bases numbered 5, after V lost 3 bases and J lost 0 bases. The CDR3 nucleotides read TGCAGTGCTAGTCGGGGACAGATTAGCAATCAGCCCCAGCATTTT. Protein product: CSASRGQISNQPQHF.

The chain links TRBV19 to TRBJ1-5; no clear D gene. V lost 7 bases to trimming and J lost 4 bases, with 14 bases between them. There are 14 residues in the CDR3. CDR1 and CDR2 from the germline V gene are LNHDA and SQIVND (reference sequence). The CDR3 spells CASNPDLENQPQHF. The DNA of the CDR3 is TGTGCCAGTAACCCAGACCTAGAGAATCAGCCCCAGCATTTT.

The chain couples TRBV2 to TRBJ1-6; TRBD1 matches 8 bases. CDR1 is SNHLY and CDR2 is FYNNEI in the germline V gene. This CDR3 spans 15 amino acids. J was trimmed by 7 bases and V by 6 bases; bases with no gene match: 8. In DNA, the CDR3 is TGTGCCAGCAGAGGGGTCACAGGGGGGAATTCACCCCTCCACTTT. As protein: CASRGVTGGNSPLHF.

The CDR3 is CASSLETIYGYTF. CDR3 DNA sequence: TGTGCCAGCAGCTTGGAGACAATTTACGGCTACACCTTC. The chain employs TRBV7-2 and TRBJ1-2; D gene unclear. The CDR3 has 13 amino acids. V gave up 3 bases and J gave up 8 bases, with 13 bases separating them. CDR1 and CDR2 (germline): SGHTA, FQGNSA.

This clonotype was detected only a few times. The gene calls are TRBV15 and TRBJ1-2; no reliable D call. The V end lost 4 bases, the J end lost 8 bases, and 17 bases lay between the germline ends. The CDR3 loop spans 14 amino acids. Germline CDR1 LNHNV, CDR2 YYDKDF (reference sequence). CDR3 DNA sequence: TGTGCCACCAGCACTCGGACGGTTGGGAGGGGCTACACCTTC. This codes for CATSTRTVGRGYTF.